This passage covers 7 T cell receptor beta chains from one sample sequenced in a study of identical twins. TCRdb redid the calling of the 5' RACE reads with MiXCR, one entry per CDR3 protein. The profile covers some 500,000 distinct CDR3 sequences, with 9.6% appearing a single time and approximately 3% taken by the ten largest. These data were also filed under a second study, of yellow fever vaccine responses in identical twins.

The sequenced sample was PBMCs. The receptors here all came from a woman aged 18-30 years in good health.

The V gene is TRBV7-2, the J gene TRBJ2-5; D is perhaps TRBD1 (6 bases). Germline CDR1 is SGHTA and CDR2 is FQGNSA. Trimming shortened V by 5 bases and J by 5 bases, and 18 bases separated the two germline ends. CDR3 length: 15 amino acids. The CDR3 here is CASSPLGGGMETQYF. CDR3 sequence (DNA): TGTGCCAGCAGCCCCCTTGGTGGGGGCATGGAGACCCAGTACTTC.

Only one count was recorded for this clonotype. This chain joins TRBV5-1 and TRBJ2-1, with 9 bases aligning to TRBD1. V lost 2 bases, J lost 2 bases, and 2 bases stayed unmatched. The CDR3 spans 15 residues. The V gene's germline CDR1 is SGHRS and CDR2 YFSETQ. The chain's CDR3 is CASSFGQGTYNEQFF. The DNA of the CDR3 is TGCGCCAGCAGCTTTGGACAGGGGACCTACAATGAGCAGTTCTTC.

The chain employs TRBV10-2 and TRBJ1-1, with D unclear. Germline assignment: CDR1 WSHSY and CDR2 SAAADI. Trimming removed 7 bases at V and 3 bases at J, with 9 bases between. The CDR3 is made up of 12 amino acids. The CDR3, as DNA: TGCGCCAGCATCCGAGAGGACACTGAAGCTTTCTTT. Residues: CASIREDTEAFF.

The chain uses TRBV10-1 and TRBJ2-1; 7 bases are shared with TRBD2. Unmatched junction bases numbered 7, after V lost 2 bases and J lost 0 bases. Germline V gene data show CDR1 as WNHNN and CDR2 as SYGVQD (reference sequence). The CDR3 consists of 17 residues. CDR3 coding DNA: TGCGCCAGCAGTGAGCCGGCTAGCGGAAGCTCCTACAATGAGCAGTTCTTC. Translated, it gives CASSEPASGSSYNEQFF.

In DNA, the CDR3 is TGTGCCAGCAGCTCCAGGACAGGGGGCATTTCCTACGAGCAGTACTTC. It translates to CASSSRTGGISYEQYF. The J gene is TRBJ2-7, the V gene TRBV3-1; 11 bases map to TRBD1. The CDR3 is 16 residues long. Germline CDR1 LGHDT, CDR2 YNNKEL (reference sequence). The J segment lost 1 base and the V segment lost 5 bases, leaving 7 bases of the junction unmatched.

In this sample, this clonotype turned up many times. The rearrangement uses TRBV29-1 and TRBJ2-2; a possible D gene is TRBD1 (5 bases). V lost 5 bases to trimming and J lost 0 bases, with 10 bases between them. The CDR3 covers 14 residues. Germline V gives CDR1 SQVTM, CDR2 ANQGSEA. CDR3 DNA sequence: TGCAGCGTTCAGGGCCCAACGAACACCGGGGAGCTGTTTTTT. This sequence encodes CSVQGPTNTGELFF.

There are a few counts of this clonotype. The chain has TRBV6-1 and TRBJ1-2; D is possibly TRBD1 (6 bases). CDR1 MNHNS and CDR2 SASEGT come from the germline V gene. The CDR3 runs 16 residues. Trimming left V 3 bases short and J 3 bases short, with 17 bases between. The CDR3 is CASSDSLGGGHYGYTF. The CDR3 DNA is TGTGCCAGCAGTGATTCCCTGGGGGGCGGTCACTATGGCTACACCTTC.